One T cell receptor beta chain is described in this entry. CDR1 is SGHRS, CDR2 YFSETQ, per germline. The length of the CDR3 is 15 residues. With 3 bases clipped from V and 5 bases from J, the junction kept 9 bases outside the gene matches. These data come from a study of PD-1 blockade in classical Hodgkin lymphoma. Specified time point: cycle 4 day 1 (C4D1), after 6 weeks of nivolumab. Following autologous stem cell transplantation, relapse occurred in every patient, and exposure to brentuximab vedotin varied. Thawed PBMCs yielded CD4+ T cells through magnetic negative selection. Sequencing was performed with immunoSEQ multiplex PCR; in TCRdb, only in-frame clones are kept and a portion is missing. This table has 30,000 or so clones, about four fifths appearing once.

The material was CD4+ T cells from blood, obtained before the fourth cycle of nivolumab. The sequence was obtained from a human donor with classical Hodgkin lymphoma. This chain connects TRBV5-1 to TRBJ2-5, with TRBD2 matching 8 bases. The CDR3 nucleotides are TGCGCCAGCAGCTCGGGAGGGACGATCGGGGAGACCCAGTACTTC. It yields the protein CASSSGGTIGETQYF.